The rows below give T cell receptor beta chains drawn from one sample of a study of shared clonotypes between healthy human individuals. The table came from immunoSEQ multiplex PCR; TCRdb's copy has only in-frame clones and leaves some out. The sample holds about a million clones; approximately 77% are singletons and the top ten take roughly 0.83%. The sample taken for sequencing was memory CD4+ T cells from PBMCs. These receptor sequences come from a man aged 18 to 30 in good health. Some clones in this sample may be carry-over from other donors' samples. Both conserved end residues are part of each CDR3. The D gene is left open where the match is weak. Where a row states a size, it is once, few, many or the class of an expanded clone; other rows omit it.

V: TRBV10-3
D: NA
size: NA
J: TRBJ2-2
DNA: TGTGCCATCAGAGAGGAGGCGAACACCGGGGAGCTGTTTTTT
CDR3: CAIREEANTGELFF

V: TRBV4-2
D: NA
size: NA
J: TRBJ2-5
DNA: TGTGCCAGCAGCCAAGAAGGTGGGCAGGGAGAGACCCAGTACTTC
CDR3: CASSQEGGQGETQYF

V: TRBV28
D: TRBD1
size: NA
J: TRBJ1-2
DNA: TGTGCCAGCAGTTCGGGACAGGGTGGGCCCGGTGACTATGGCTACACCTTC
CDR3: CASSSGQGGPGDYGYTF

V: TRBV11-3
D: NA
size: once
J: TRBJ2-4
DNA: TGTGCCAGCAGTCACGGAGGAGGGAACATTCAGTACTTC
CDR3: CASSHGGGNIQYF

V: TRBV6-1
D: NA
size: NA
J: TRBJ1-5
DNA: TGTGCCAGCAGTGAATCGGGTGGGGGGGGTCCCCAGCATTTT
CDR3: CASSESGGGGPQHF

V: TRBV25-1
D: NA
size: NA
J: TRBJ2-1
DNA: TGTGCCAGCAGTTGGCTTGGGTATGAGCAGTTCTTC
CDR3: CASSWLGYEQFF

V: TRBV28
D: NA
size: NA
J: TRBJ2-5
DNA: TGTGCCAGCAGTTCCGGGACAACGAAGACCCAGTACTTC
CDR3: CASSSGTTKTQYF

V: TRBV5-4
D: NA
size: NA
J: TRBJ2-3
DNA: TGTGCCAGCAGCTTTAAACTCCTCGACCCTAGCACAGATACGCAGTATTTT
CDR3: CASSFKLLDPSTDTQYF

V: TRBV4-1
D: NA
size: NA
J: TRBJ2-3
DNA: TGCGCCAGCAGCCACGACGGAGATACGCAGTATTTT
CDR3: CASSHDGDTQYF

V: TRBV30
D: TRBD1
size: once
J: TRBJ2-3
DNA: TGTGCCTGGAGGGAAACAGGGGCAGATACGCAGTATTTT
CDR3: CAWRETGADTQYF

V: TRBV4-1
D: NA
size: NA
J: TRBJ2-3
DNA: TGCGCCAGCAGCCAAGGTTGGGATACGCAGTATTTT
CDR3: CASSQGWDTQYF

V: TRBV5-1
D: NA
size: once
J: TRBJ1-2
DNA: TGCGCCAGCAGCTTGGGAGTCAACTATGGCTACACCTTC
CDR3: CASSLGVNYGYTF

V: TRBV7-9
D: NA
size: NA
J: TRBJ1-3
DNA: TGTGCCAGCTCTGGAAACACCATATATTTT
CDR3: CASSGNTIYF

V: TRBV7-2
D: TRBD2
size: NA
J: TRBJ2-5
DNA: TGTGCCAGCAGCGAGCGACTAGCGGAAGAGACCCAGTACTTC
CDR3: CASSERLAEETQYF

V: TRBV4-2
D: NA
size: few
J: TRBJ2-1
DNA: TGTGCCAGCAATACTCGAGGGGTTGACAATGAGCAGTTCTTC
CDR3: CASNTRGVDNEQFF

V: TRBV4-1
D: TRBD2
size: NA
J: TRBJ2-7
DNA: TGCGCCAGCAGCCAAGCCGGGACTAGCGTGTACTACGAGCAGTACTTC
CDR3: CASSQAGTSVYYEQYF

V: TRBV5-1
D: TRBD2
size: NA
J: TRBJ2-1
DNA: TGCGCCAGCAGCCCAGGGACTAGCGCGCGTCAATTCTACAATGAGCAGTTCTTC
CDR3: CASSPGTSARQFYNEQFF

V: TRBV7-2
D: NA
size: NA
J: TRBJ2-3
DNA: TGTGCCAGCAGCTTAGGTCCGCCTGTCGATACGCAGTATTTT
CDR3: CASSLGPPVDTQYF

V: TRBV19
D: NA
size: NA
J: TRBJ2-2
DNA: TGTGCCCCCCAGGGACTTCTCCTGTTTTTT
CDR3: CAPQGLLLFF

V: TRBV14
D: NA
size: few
J: TRBJ1-5
DNA: TGTGCCAGCAGCCAGAGGGTGAGGGACCTCACTCAGCCCCAGCATTTT
CDR3: CASSQRVRDLTQPQHF

V: TRBV18
D: TRBD2
size: NA
J: TRBJ2-5
DNA: TGTGCCAGCTCTTCATCTCCCGGGAGGGAGACCCAGTACTTC
CDR3: CASSSSPGRETQYF

V: TRBV19
D: NA
size: NA
J: TRBJ1-2
DNA: TGTGCCAGTAGTCCGACAGGAGTGTATGGCTACACCTTC
CDR3: CASSPTGVYGYTF

V: TRBV7-9
D: NA
size: NA
J: TRBJ2-7
DNA: TGTGCCAGCAGCTTAGATGGCGGAACAGGTTACCCCTACGAGCAGTACTTC
CDR3: CASSLDGGTGYPYEQYF

V: TRBV7-6
D: TRBD1
size: NA
J: TRBJ2-3
DNA: TGTGCCAGCAGCTGGACAGGGGTCGTCACAGATACGCAGTATTTT
CDR3: CASSWTGVVTDTQYF

V: TRBV10-3
D: TRBD1
size: NA
J: TRBJ2-3
DNA: TGTGCCATCAGTGCCGGACAGGGAGGCCCAGATACGCAGTATTTT
CDR3: CAISAGQGGPDTQYF

V: TRBV27
D: NA
size: NA
J: TRBJ2-1
DNA: TGTGCCAGCCGGCGCGTTAATGAGCAGTTCTTC
CDR3: CASRRVNEQFF

V: TRBV6-5
D: NA
size: few
J: TRBJ2-6
DNA: TGTGCCAGCAAAAGACAAACCGCTGGGGCCAACGTCCTGACTTTC
CDR3: CASKRQTAGANVLTF

V: TRBV11-2
D: NA
size: NA
J: TRBJ1-1
DNA: TGTGCCAGCAGCTTATCCCGGCTAGAAGCTTTCTTT
CDR3: CASSLSRLEAFF

V: TRBV28
D: NA
size: NA
J: TRBJ2-7
DNA: TGTGCCAGCAGTTGGCAGGCCTACGAGCAGTACTTC
CDR3: CASSWQAYEQYF

V: TRBV5-1
D: NA
size: once
J: TRBJ2-2
DNA: TGCGCCAGCAGCTCCATCGACACCGGGGAGCTGTTTTTT
CDR3: CASSSIDTGELFF

V: TRBV5-1
D: TRBD1
size: NA
J: TRBJ1-2
DNA: TGCGCCAGCAGCTTGGAGAGACAGGGTATGGCTACCTTC
CDR3: CASSLERQGMATF

V: TRBV7-6
D: NA
size: NA
J: TRBJ1-1
DNA: TGTGCCAGCAGCTTAGCGCAGGGCGGGAACACTGAAGCTTTCTTT
CDR3: CASSLAQGGNTEAFF